The clone carrying this TCR beta chain showed up just a few times. The ends lost 8 bases at V and 6 bases at J; junction bases unmatched: 7. This CDR3 spans 12 amino acids. Germline assignment: CDR1 MNHEY and CDR2 SVGEGT. This record belongs to a study of T-cell memory formation after mild COVID-19. Via MiXCR, TCRdb re-called the 5' RACE reads, giving one row per CDR3 protein. The sample lists roughly 40,000 distinct CDR3 sequences; more than 7% were seen once. The material sequenced was PBMCs or a T cell subset sorted from them (not recorded which). The rearrangement links TRBV6-2 or TRBV6-3 to TRBJ2-7; 7 bases agree with TRBD2. The clonotype comes from a man aged 18-30 years who had mild COVID-19 (a few samples of this study predate the infection). Cell type and time point are not known. CDR3 sequence reads: CASHSWGGEQYF. In DNA, the CDR3 is TGTGCCAGCCATTCGTGGGGGGGCGAGCAGTACTTC.